The T cell receptor beta chain under discussion was sequenced for a study of identical twins. General study findings and limits: There is a chance that invariant MAIT and iNKT cells partially muddied zero-insertion analyses. The study found that models underestimated out-of-frame TCR alpha sharing in monozygotic twins.

With 6 bases removed from V and 5 bases from J, the gap between germline ends came to 15 bases. Per the germline V gene, CDR1 is MNHEY and CDR2 is SVGEGT. The CDR3 has 14 amino acids. Concerning this clonotype itself: What it binds is unknown.

The cDNA had a unique molecular identifier and a template-switch universal primer site. MiXCR, run by TCRdb on the 5' RACE reads, gives a single entry per CDR3 protein. The table lists hundreds of thousands of distinct CDR3 sequences, roughly 6% of them singletons. Sequencing was done on a sample of naive T cells sorted from blood. This TCR was sampled from a man aged 18 to 30 in good health. This chain connects TRBV6-2 or TRBV6-3 to TRBJ2-3; D unclear. The CDR3 region is CASSRGWSEDTQYF. Written as DNA, the CDR3 is TGTGCCAGCAGCAGAGGTTGGAGCGAAGATACGCAGTATTTT.